This T cell receptor (beta chain) is from a study of blood T cell repertoires in COVID-19. The overall study: Acute-phase and convalescent COVID-19 samples originated in the United States, Italy and Spain. In each case, the material was cDNA or gDNA derived from T cells, B-cell-depleted T cells, or PBMCs.

Trimming took off 5 bases at V and 3 bases at J, with 14 bases between the two ends. The CDR3 consists of 14 residues. The germline V gene encodes CDR1 MNHNY and CDR2 SVGAGI (reference sequence). In the study's own analysis: Amplifying reference gene primers gave estimates of nucleated cell counts. Profiled with immunoSEQ multiplex PCR; TCRdb holds only in-frame clones, not every one. The DNA gave D and trimming, while V, J and clone size come from that table. Of fewer than 450,000 clones in the sample, about 91% were seen once. The material sequenced was peripheral blood. This TCR derives from a woman between 45 and 60 years old with COVID-19, enrolled during active disease. This sequence joins TRBV6-6 and TRBJ2-7; D is undetermined. The CDR3 sequence: CASSGTRVGYEQYF. The CDR3 region has the DNA TGTGCCAGCAGTGGTACCCGGGTTGGCTACGAGCAGTACTTC.